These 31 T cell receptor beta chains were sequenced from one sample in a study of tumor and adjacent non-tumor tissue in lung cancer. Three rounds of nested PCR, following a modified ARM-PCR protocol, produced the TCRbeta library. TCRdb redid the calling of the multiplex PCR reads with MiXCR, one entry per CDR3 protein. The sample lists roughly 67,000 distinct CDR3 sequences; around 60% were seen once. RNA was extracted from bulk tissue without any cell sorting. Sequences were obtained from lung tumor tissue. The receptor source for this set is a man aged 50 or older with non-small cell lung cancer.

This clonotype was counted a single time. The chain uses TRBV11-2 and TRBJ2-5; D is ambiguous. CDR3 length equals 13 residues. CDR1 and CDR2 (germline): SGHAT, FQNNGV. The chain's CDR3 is CTNSQGPQETQYF. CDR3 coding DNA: TGTACCAACAGCCAAGGCCCCCAAGAGACCCAGTACTTC.

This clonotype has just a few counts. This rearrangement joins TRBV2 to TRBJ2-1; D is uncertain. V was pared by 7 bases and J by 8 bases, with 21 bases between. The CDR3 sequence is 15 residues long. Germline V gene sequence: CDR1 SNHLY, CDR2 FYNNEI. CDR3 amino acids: CASIPSGLLYDEQFF. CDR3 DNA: TGTGCCAGCATCCCGAGTGGGTTACTTTACGATGAGCAGTTCTTC.

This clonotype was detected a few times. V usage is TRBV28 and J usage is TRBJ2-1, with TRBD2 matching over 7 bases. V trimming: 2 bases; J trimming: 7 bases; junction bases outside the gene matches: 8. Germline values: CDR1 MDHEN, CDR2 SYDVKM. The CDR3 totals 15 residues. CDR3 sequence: CASSLLQRGLNEQFF. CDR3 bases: TGTGCCAGCAGTTTACTCCAGCGGGGCTTGAATGAGCAGTTCTTC.

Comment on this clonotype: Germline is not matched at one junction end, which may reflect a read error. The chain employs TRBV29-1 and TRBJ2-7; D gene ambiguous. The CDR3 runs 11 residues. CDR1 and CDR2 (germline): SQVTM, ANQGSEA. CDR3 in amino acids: CSVWSPYDQYF. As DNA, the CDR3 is TGCAGCGTTTGGAGTCCCTACGATCAGTACTTC.

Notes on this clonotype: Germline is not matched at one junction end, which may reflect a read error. This chain's CDR3 is CASSLDRVSHPQHF. Here the CDR3 DNA reads TGTGCCAGCAGTTTAGACAGGGTCAGTCACCCCCAGCATTTT. This chain uses TRBV11-3 with TRBJ1-5, with TRBD1 matching 7 bases. This CDR3 has 14 amino acids. Germline CDR1 and CDR2: SGHNT and YENEEA.

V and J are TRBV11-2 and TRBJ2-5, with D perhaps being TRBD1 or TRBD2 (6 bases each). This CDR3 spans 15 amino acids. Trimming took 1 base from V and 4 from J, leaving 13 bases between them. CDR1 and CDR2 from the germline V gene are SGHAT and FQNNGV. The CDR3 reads CASSLVRGQGETQYF. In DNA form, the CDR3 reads TGTGCCAGCAGCTTAGTTCGGGGGCAGGGAGAGACCCAGTACTTC.

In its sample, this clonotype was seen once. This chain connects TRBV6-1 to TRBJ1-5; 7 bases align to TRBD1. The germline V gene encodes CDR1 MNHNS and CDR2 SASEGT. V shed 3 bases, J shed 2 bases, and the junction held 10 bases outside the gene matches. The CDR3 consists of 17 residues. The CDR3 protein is CASSDTWRQGGNQPQHF. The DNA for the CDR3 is TGTGCCAGCAGTGACACCTGGAGGCAGGGGGGCAATCAGCCCCAGCATTTT.

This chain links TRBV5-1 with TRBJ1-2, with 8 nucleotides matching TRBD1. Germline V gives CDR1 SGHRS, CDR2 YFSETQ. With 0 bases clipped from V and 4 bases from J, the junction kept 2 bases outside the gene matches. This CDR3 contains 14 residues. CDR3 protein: CASSLADRVYGYTF. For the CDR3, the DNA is TGCGCCAGCAGCTTGGCGGACAGGGTCTATGGCTACACCTTC.

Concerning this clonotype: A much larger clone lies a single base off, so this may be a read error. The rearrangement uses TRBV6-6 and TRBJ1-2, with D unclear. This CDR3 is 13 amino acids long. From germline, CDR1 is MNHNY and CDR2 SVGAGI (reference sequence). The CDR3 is CASRPDGEYGYSF. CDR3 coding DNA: TGTGCCAGCAGACCAGACGGAGAATATGGCTACAGCTTC.

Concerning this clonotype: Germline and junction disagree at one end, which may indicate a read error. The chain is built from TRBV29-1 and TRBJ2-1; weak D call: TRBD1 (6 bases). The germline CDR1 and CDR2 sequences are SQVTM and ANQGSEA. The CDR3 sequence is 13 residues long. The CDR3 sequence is CSVVGQLYNEQFF. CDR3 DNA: TGCAGTGTTGTTGGACAGTTATACAATGAGCAGTTCTTC.

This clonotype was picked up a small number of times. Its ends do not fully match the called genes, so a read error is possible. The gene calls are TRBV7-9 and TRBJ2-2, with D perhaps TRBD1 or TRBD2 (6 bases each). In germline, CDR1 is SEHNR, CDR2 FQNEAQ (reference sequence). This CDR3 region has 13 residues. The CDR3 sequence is CASSIWGAGELCF. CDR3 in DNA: TGTGCCAGCAGTATCTGGGGGGCCGGGGAGCTGTGTTTT.

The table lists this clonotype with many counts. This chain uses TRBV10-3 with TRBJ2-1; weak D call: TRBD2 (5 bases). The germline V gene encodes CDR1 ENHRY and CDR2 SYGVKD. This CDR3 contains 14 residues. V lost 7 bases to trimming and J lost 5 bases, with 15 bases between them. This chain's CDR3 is CAIKGAEPNNEQFF. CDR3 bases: TGTGCCATCAAGGGAGCGGAACCAAACAATGAGCAGTTCTTC.

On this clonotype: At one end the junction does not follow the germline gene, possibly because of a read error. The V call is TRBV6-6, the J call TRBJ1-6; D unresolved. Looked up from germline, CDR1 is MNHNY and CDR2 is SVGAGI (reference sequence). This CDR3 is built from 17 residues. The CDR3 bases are TGTGAGAGCAGTTACGATGAGACGAGCTCCTATAATTCACCCCTCCATTTT. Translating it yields CESSYDETSSYNSPLHF.

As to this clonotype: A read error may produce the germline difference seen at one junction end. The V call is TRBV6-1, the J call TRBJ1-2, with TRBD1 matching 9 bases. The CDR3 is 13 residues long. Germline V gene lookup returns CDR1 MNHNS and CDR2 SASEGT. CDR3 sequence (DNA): TGTGCCGGCAGTCTACAGGGGGCAAGGGGCAACACCTTC. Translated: CAGSLQGARGNTF.

The CDR3 nucleotides are TGCGCCAGTAGCCCGGGGACATGGGGAACTCATCCCCAGCATTTT. Translation gives CASSPGTWGTHPQHF. The V and J genes are TRBV5-1 and TRBJ1-5, with D perhaps TRBD1 (6 bases). Germline-derived CDR1 and CDR2 are SGHRS and YFSETQ. V was clipped by 8 bases and J by 10 bases, with 25 bases between them. This CDR3 is built from 15 residues.

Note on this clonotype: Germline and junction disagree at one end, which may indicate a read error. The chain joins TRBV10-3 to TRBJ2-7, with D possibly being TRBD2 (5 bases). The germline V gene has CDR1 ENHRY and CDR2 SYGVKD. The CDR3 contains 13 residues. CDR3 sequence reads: CAMSFAEAYEQYF. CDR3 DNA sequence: TGCGCCATGAGTTTCGCGGAGGCCTACGAGCAGTACTTC.

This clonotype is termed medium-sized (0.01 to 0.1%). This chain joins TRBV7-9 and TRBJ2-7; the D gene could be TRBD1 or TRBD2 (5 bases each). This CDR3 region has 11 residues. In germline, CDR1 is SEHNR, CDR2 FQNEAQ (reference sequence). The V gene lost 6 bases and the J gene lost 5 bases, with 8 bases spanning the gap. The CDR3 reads CASRRGNEQYF. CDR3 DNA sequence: TGTGCCAGCAGGAGGGGCAACGAGCAGTACTTC.

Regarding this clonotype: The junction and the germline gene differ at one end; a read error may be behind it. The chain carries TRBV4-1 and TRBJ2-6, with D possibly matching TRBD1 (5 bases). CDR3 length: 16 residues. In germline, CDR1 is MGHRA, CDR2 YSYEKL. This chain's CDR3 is CASGRQTISGAKVLTF. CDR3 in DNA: TGCGCCAGCGGCCGACAGACGATCTCTGGGGCCAAGGTCCTGACTTTC.

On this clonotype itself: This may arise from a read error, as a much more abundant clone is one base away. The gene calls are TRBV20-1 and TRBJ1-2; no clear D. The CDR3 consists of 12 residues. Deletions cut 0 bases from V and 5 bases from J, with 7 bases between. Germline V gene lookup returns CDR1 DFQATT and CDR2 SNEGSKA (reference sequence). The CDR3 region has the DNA TGCAGTGCTAGAGAGGGGAGTTATGGCTACACCTTC. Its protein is CSAREGSYGYTF.

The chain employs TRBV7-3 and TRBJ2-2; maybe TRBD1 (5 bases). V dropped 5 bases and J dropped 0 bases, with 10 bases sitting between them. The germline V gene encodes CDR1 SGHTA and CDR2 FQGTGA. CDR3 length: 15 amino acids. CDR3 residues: CASSPDTANTGELFF. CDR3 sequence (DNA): TGTGCCAGCAGCCCGGACACAGCGAACACCGGGGAGCTGTTTTTT.

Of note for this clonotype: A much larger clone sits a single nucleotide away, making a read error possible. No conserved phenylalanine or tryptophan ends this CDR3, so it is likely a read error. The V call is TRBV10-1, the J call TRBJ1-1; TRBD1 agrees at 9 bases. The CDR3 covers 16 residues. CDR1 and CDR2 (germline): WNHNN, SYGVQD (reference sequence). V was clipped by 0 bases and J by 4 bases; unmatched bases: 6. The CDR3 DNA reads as TGCGCCAGCAGTGAGTCTCCCGGGACAGGGACCACTGAAGCTTTCCTT. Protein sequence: CASSESPGTGTTEAFL.

The CDR3 DNA reads TGTGCCAGCATTGGACGGTCCTCTAGCGCGGATACGCAGTATTTT. It specifies CASIGRSSSADTQYF. The V gene is TRBV28, the J gene TRBJ2-3, with a possible D match to TRBD2 (6 bases). V gave up 7 bases and J gave up 6 bases, with 20 bases separating them. CDR1 MDHEN and CDR2 SYDVKM come from the germline V gene. This CDR3 has 15 amino acids. The full variable domain, rest sourced from reference TRBV28 and TRBJ2-3, is DVKVTQSSRYLVKRTGEKVFLECVQDMDHENMFWYRQDPGLGLRLIYFSYDVKMKEKGDIPEGYSVSREKKERFSLILESASTNQTSMYLCASIGRSSSADTQYFGPGTRLTVL.

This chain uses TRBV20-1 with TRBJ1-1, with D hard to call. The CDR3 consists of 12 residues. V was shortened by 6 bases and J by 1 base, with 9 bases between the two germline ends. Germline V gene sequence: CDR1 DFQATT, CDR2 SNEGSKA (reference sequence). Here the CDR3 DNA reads TGCAGTGCATCAGACTCGAACACTGAAGCTTTCTTT. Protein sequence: CSASDSNTEAFF.

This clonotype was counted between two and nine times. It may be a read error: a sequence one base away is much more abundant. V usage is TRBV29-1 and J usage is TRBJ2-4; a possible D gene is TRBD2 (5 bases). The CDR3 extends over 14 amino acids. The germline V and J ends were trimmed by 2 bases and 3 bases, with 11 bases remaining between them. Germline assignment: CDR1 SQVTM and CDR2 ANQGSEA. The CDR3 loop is CSVESRAVKNIQYF. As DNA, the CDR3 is TGCAGCGTTGAATCGAGGGCTGTCAAAAACATTCAGTACTTC.

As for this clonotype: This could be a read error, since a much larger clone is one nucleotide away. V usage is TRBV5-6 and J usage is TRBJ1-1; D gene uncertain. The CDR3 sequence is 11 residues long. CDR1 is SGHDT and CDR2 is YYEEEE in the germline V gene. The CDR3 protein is CASSLDKEALF. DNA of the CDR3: TGTGCCAGCAGCTTGGACAAGGAAGCTCTCTTT.

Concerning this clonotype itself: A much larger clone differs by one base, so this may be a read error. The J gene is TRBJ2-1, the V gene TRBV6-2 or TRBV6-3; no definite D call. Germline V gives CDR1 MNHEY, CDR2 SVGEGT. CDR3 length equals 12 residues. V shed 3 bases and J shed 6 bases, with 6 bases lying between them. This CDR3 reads CASSYLSNEQFF. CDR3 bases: TGTGCCAGCAGTTATCTCAGCAATGAGCAGTTCTTC.

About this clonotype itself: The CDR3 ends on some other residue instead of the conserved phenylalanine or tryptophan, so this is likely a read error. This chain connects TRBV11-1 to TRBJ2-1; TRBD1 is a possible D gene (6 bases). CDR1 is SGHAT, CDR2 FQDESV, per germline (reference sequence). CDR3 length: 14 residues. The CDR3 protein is CASNLEWTDNEQFL. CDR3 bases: TGTGCCAGCAACTTAGAGTGGACAGACAATGAGCAGTTCCTC.

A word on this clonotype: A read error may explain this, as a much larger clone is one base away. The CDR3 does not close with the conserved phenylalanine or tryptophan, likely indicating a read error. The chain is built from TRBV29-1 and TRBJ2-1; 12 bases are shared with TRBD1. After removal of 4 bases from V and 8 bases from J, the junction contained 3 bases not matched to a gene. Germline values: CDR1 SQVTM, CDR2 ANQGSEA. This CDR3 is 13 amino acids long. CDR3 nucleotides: TGCAGCGTTGGGGGACAGGGGGCATATGAGCAGTTCCTC. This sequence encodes CSVGGQGAYEQFL.

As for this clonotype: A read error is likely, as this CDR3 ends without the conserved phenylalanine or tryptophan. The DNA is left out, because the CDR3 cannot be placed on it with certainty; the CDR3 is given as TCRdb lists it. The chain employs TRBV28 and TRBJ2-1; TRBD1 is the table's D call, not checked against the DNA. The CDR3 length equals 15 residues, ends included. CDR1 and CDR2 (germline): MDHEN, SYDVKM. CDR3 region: CASSSGTGVGNERFL.

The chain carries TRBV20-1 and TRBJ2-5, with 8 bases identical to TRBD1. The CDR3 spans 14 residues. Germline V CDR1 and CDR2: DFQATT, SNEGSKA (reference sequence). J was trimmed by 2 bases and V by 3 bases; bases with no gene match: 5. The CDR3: CSASVTGVQETQYF. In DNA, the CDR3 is TGCAGTGCTAGTGTGACAGGGGTGCAAGAGACCCAGTACTTC.

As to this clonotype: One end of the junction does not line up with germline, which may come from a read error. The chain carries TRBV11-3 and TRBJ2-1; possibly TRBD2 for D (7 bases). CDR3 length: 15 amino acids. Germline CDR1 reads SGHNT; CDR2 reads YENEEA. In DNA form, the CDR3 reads TGTGCCAGCAACTTGGCGGGGGCCTCCTACAATGAGCAGCTCTTC. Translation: CASNLAGASYNEQLF.